Below, 16 T cell receptor beta chains from the same sample are listed, as sequenced in a study of blood T cell repertoires in COVID-19. TCRdb's copy holds only in-frame clones and misses some; the assay was immunoSEQ multiplex PCR. The sample records around 140,000 clones, approximately 88% being singletons. Input material: peripheral blood. These TCRs come from a human donor in a cohort sampled during active COVID-19.

The chain employs TRBV19 and TRBJ1-5; 12 nucleotides match TRBD1. The length of the CDR3 is 13 residues. J lost 8 bases, V lost 7 bases, and 3 bases had no gene match. Per germline, CDR1 LNHDA and CDR2 SQIVND (reference sequence). DNA for the CDR3: TGTGCCAGTATGGGACAGGGGGCTGAGCCCCAGCATTTT. Translation gives CASMGQGAEPQHF. Combining the CDR3 with reference TRBV19 and TRBJ1-5 gives the whole variable domain DGGITQSPKYLFRKEGQNVTLSCEQNLNHDAMYWYRQDPGQGLRLIYYSQIVNDFQKGDIAEGYSVSREKKESFPLTVTSAQKNPTAFYLCASMGQGAEPQHFGDGTRLSIL.

This chain joins TRBV4-3 and TRBJ1-4, with D possibly matching TRBD1 (5 bases). Trimming took 0 bases from V and 5 from J, leaving 10 bases between them. Germline CDR1 LGHNA, CDR2 YSLEER. The CDR3 is 15 amino acids. CDR3 coding DNA: TGCGCCAGCAGCCAAGATTGGCAGGGAAATGAAAAACTGTTTTTT. Translated, it gives CASSQDWQGNEKLFF.

This rearrangement joins TRBV11-2 to TRBJ2-1, with D maybe TRBD2 (5 bases). Germline V CDR1 and CDR2: SGHAT, FQNNGV. V lost 5 bases and J lost 2, with 7 bases in between. This CDR3 has 13 residues. CDR3 DNA sequence: TGTGCCAGCAGCCCGGAGGCCTACAATGAGCAGTTCTTC. Amino acid sequence: CASSPEAYNEQFF.

The rearrangement links TRBV19 to TRBJ2-5, with 10 bases identical to TRBD1. The CDR3 totals 15 residues. V lost 6 bases, J lost 5 bases, and 9 bases stayed unmatched. The germline V gene has CDR1 LNHDA and CDR2 SQIVND (reference sequence). CDR3 in amino acids: CASSHRTGGDETQYF. The DNA for the CDR3 is TGTGCCAGTAGCCACAGGACAGGGGGAGACGAGACCCAGTACTTC.

This clone was seen a few times. The V gene is TRBV7-9, the J gene TRBJ1-6; D remains ambiguous. V shed 1 base and J shed 8 bases, with 15 bases lying between them. The CDR3 totals 16 residues. The V gene's germline CDR1 is SEHNR and CDR2 FQNEAQ (reference sequence). The CDR3 DNA sequence: TGTGCCAGCAGCTTAGACCGACGGAGTAAGGATTCACCCCTCCACTTT. Protein sequence: CASSLDRRSKDSPLHF.

Only one count was recorded for this clone. This chain connects TRBV7-9 to TRBJ1-2; 7 bases map to TRBD1. The CDR3 runs 12 residues. The ends lost 8 bases at V and 3 bases at J; junction bases unmatched: 3. The germline gives CDR1 SEHNR, CDR2 FQNEAQ (reference sequence). The CDR3 sequence is CASARGDYGYTF. CDR3 sequence (DNA): TGTGCCAGCGCCAGGGGGGACTATGGCTACACCTTC.

This chain uses TRBV9 with TRBJ2-1, with 8 nucleotides matching TRBD2. From germline, CDR1 is SGDLS and CDR2 YYNGEE. With 0 bases clipped from V and 6 bases from J, the junction kept 11 bases outside the gene matches. The CDR3 sequence is 17 residues long. CDR3 DNA: TGTGCCAGCAGCGTAGAGGGCTCGGGGGGGCGCTCCAATGAGCAGTTCTTC. It specifies CASSVEGSGGRSNEQFF.

The sample holds one count of this clone. The V gene is TRBV6-2 or TRBV6-3, the J gene TRBJ2-5, with 8 bases that match TRBD2. The CDR3 totals 14 residues. CDR1 and CDR2 from the germline V gene are MNHEY and SVGEGT. Trimming removed 5 bases from V and 2 bases from J; junction bases left unmatched: 4. CDR3 protein: CASSRGGRQETQYF. The DNA of the CDR3 is TGTGCCAGCAGTCGGGGGGGACGACAAGAGACCCAGTACTTC.

V and J are TRBV6-5 and TRBJ1-2; a weak D match, TRBD1 (6 bases). V was clipped by 10 bases and J by 4 bases, with 22 bases between them. The CDR3 extends over 15 amino acids. Germline CDR1 reads MNHEY; CDR2 reads SVGAGI. Here the CDR3 reads CATRPGHQESYGYTF. For the CDR3, the DNA is TGTGCCACCCGGCCGGGACACCAAGAGAGCTATGGCTACACCTTC.

J is TRBJ1-5 and V is TRBV6-5; 7 bases are shared with TRBD1. Germline assignment: CDR1 MNHEY and CDR2 SVGAGI. The V gene end was trimmed by 6 bases and the J gene end by 3 bases; junction bases not matched to a gene: 5. The CDR3 extends over 14 amino acids. The CDR3 here is CASRRQGPNQPQHF. The CDR3 DNA is TGTGCCAGCAGGAGACAGGGTCCCAATCAGCCCCAGCATTTT.

The chain links TRBV4-1 to TRBJ1-5, with D maybe TRBD1 (5 bases). V lost 0 bases and J 7 bases, leaving 22 bases between the germline ends. Germline values: CDR1 MGHRA, CDR2 YSYEKL. CDR3 size: 18 residues. CDR3 residues: CASSQESQGAFPTQPQHF. In nucleotides, the CDR3 is TGCGCCAGCAGCCAAGAAAGCCAGGGCGCCTTTCCCACGCAGCCCCAGCATTTT.

V usage is TRBV6-5 and J usage is TRBJ2-5; D not certain. The CDR3 runs to 15 residues. Germline loops: CDR1 MNHEY, CDR2 SVGAGI. With 5 bases removed from V and 3 bases from J, the gap between germline ends came to 16 bases. CDR3 in amino acids: CASSMGTVPKETQYF. The CDR3 bases are TGTGCCAGCAGTATGGGCACAGTCCCTAAAGAGACCCAGTACTTC.

V gene TRBV11-3 combines with J gene TRBJ2-5; D not resolved. With 5 bases removed from V and 5 bases from J, the gap between germline ends came to 12 bases. The CDR3 is 13 amino acids. CDR1 is SGHNT and CDR2 is YENEEA in the germline V gene. For the CDR3, the DNA is TGTGCCAGCAGCGCAGCCGGGTGGGAGACCCAGTACTTC. Residues: CASSAAGWETQYF.

This chain joins TRBV7-8 and TRBJ1-2; D possibly corresponds to TRBD1 (6 bases). The germline CDR1 and CDR2 sequences are SGHVS and FQNEAQ. Trimming took 5 bases from V and 8 from J, leaving 15 bases between them. This CDR3 region has 13 residues. The CDR3 bases are TGTGCCAGCAGCGCGTTACAGGGAAGCGGCTACACCTTC. Its protein is CASSALQGSGYTF.

The V call is TRBV15, the J call TRBJ1-1, with D tentatively TRBD1 (6 bases). The germline gives CDR1 LNHNV, CDR2 YYDKDF (reference sequence). The CDR3 is made up of 18 amino acids. V dropped 3 bases and J dropped 1 base, with 21 bases sitting between them. The CDR3 spells CATSSNRVSRARNTEAFF. The CDR3 DNA follows: TGTGCCACCAGCAGTAACAGGGTGTCGAGGGCCAGGAACACTGAAGCTTTCTTT.

The gene calls are TRBV3-1 (or the pseudogene TRBV3-2) and TRBJ2-2; perhaps TRBD2 as D (5 bases). The CDR3 has 15 residues. The germline gives CDR1 LGHDT, CDR2 YNNKEL (reference sequence). V was clipped by 2 bases and J by 1 base, with 8 bases between them. The CDR3 coding sequence is TGTGCCAGCAGCCAAATGCGGGTGAACACCGGGGAGCTGTTTTTT. Its translation: CASSQMRVNTGELFF.